These 13 T cell receptor beta chains were all obtained from the same sample, sequenced in a study of OX40 agonist ivuxolimab in advanced cancers. Profiled with immunoSEQ multiplex PCR; TCRdb holds only in-frame clones, not every one. Among around 83,000 clones listed, 88% were seen once. The specimen comprised CD4+ or CD8+ T cells sorted from blood, sampled in a trial of the OX40 agonist ivuxolimab. Receptor source: an adult with an advanced solid tumor such as melanoma, head and neck, liver or kidney cancer.

The chain uses TRBV27 and TRBJ2-2; 8 bases map to TRBD2. The CDR3 is made up of 16 amino acids. J lost 7 bases, V lost 6 bases, and 13 bases had no gene match. Germline V gives CDR1 MNHEY, CDR2 SMNVEV (reference sequence). The DNA of the CDR3 is TGTGCCAGCAGCTCCAGTTTGGCGGGAGGTTTCGGGGAGCTGTTTTTT. This codes for CASSSSLAGGFGELFF.

In this sample, this clone turned up once. The genes are TRBV11-3 and TRBJ2-3, with 13 bases lining up with TRBD2. Trimming removed 5 bases from V and 5 bases from J; junction bases left unmatched: 4. Looked up from germline, CDR1 is SGHNT and CDR2 is YENEEA. The CDR3 loop spans 15 amino acids. The CDR3 loop reads CASSAGLAGEDTQYF. The CDR3 coding sequence is TGTGCCAGCAGCGCCGGACTAGCGGGAGAAGATACGCAGTATTTT.

As concerns this clone: In the same sample, other DNA sequences code for this CDR3. The chain has TRBV2 and TRBJ2-1, with D hard to call. The CDR3 spans 10 residues. With 5 bases removed from V and 7 bases from J, the gap between germline ends came to 3 bases. Per germline, CDR1 SNHLY and CDR2 FYNNEI. CDR3 sequence reads: CASSKNEQFF. The DNA of the CDR3 is TGTGCCAGCAGTAAGAATGAGCAGTTCTTC.

The chain couples TRBV18 to TRBJ1-4; no definite D call. This CDR3 comprises 17 residues. The germline gives CDR1 KGHSH, CDR2 LQKENI. The V end was cut by 4 bases, the J end by 6 bases, with 21 bases between. The CDR3 coding sequence is TGTGCCAGCTCACAACTCTCGAGTGGCAGGAACGATGAAAAACTGTTTTTT. Residues: CASSQLSSGRNDEKLFF.

The chain recombines TRBV6-5 with TRBJ2-5, with 9 bases matching TRBD1. This CDR3 has 15 residues. Germline trimming cut 0 bases from V and 3 bases from J; bases unmatched to any gene: 2. Germline V gene lookup returns CDR1 MNHEY and CDR2 SVGAGI. The CDR3 nucleotides read TGTGCCAGCAGTTACTCGGGACAGGGCGAAGAGACCCAGTACTTC. The encoded protein is CASSYSGQGEETQYF.

The genes are TRBV18 and TRBJ2-7; unclear D gene. Trimming shortened V by 4 bases and J by 1 base, and 5 bases separated the two germline ends. Germline V lookup: CDR1 KGHSH, CDR2 LQKENI. The CDR3 extends over 12 amino acids. The CDR3 DNA reads as TGTGCCAGCTCACACCAGTCCTACGAGCAGTACTTC. It translates to CASSHQSYEQYF.

This clone has a single count. This rearrangement joins TRBV6-6 to TRBJ2-3, with D unresolved. Germline CDR1 reads MNHNY; CDR2 reads SVGAGI (reference sequence). This CDR3 is 16 amino acids long. Trimming left V 6 bases short and J 0 bases short, with 16 bases between. In DNA form, the CDR3 reads TGTGCCAGCAGGGCCTGGCGGAGTGCTAGCACAGATACGCAGTATTTT. Translating gives CASRAWRSASTDTQYF.

This sequence joins TRBV5-1 and TRBJ2-7; maybe TRBD2 (6 bases). The CDR3 has 14 amino acids. Germline CDR1 reads SGHRS; CDR2 reads YFSETQ. V lost 1 base to trimming and J lost 7 bases, with 15 bases between them. The CDR3 DNA reads TGCGCCAGCAGCTTGCTGGACTACCTTAAGGAGCAGTACTTC. Translating it yields CASSLLDYLKEQYF.

The chain links TRBV28 to TRBJ1-3; the D gene is possibly TRBD1 (6 bases). Germline CDR1 MDHEN, CDR2 SYDVKM. Trimming stripped 6 bases from V and 4 bases from J, with 19 bases between. The CDR3 has 16 amino acids. In DNA, the CDR3 is TGTGCCAGCAGCGACCCTCGGGGGGCACGGGGAAACACCATATATTTT. It codes for CASSDPRGARGNTIYF.

The chain uses TRBV29-1 and TRBJ2-1, with D perhaps TRBD1 (12 bases). The germline CDR1 and CDR2 sequences are SQVTM and ANQGSEA. V dropped 7 bases and J dropped 9 bases, with 28 bases sitting between them. This CDR3 spans 16 amino acids. CDR3 in amino acids: CSGRDRGLAGGVEQFF. The CDR3 bases are TGCAGCGGTCGGGACAGGGGGCTAGCGGGAGGTGTTGAGCAGTTCTTC.

V usage is TRBV10-3 and J usage is TRBJ2-3; possibly TRBD2 for D (5 bases). The CDR3 loop spans 13 amino acids. V lost 6 bases, J lost 2 bases, and 9 bases lay in between. CDR1 ENHRY and CDR2 SYGVKD come from the germline V gene. The CDR3 DNA sequence: TGTGCCATCAGGGGCGGGCCCACAGATACGCAGTATTTT. Its translation is CAIRGGPTDTQYF.

The chain recombines TRBV4-1 with TRBJ2-7, with 9 bases matching TRBD1. This CDR3 region has 16 residues. Germline lookup yields CDR1 MGHRA and CDR2 YSYEKL. The junction had 12 bases not matched to a gene; V was cut back by 4 bases and J by 5 bases. The CDR3 DNA sequence: TGCGCCAGCAGCCTAACGACCACCGGGGACAGGGACGAGCAGTACTTC. Its protein is CASSLTTTGDRDEQYF.

Judged by abundance, this clone is medium-sized. The chain employs TRBV27 and TRBJ1-1; TRBD1 agrees at 10 bases. J gave up 11 bases and V 5 bases, and 5 bases lay outside the gene matches. The CDR3 consists of 12 residues. Per germline, CDR1 MNHEY and CDR2 SMNVEV (reference sequence). CDR3 amino acids: CASSNRQGAAFF. The CDR3 coding sequence is TGTGCCAGCAGTAATAGACAGGGGGCCGCTTTCTTT.